This passage covers 20 T cell receptor beta chains from one sample sequenced in a study of cytomegalovirus exposure and HLA in healthy donors. Researchers ran the PCR with 60 Vbeta and 13 Jbeta primers. The data were produced by immunoSEQ multiplex PCR, yet TCRdb's version contains in-frame clones alone and is incomplete. Counted here are approximately 150,000 clones, around 68% occurring once; the ten biggest clones make up approximately 1.5%. The sequenced sample consisted of PBMCs. These receptors all come from a man aged 45-60 years in good health and CMV-seronegative.

V gene TRBV5-1 combines with J gene TRBJ1-2; D unclear. There are 14 residues in the CDR3. In germline, CDR1 is SGHRS, CDR2 YFSETQ. Trimming removed 1 base at V and 1 base at J, with 8 bases between. Written as DNA, the CDR3 is TGCGCCAGCAGCTTGCACAGTCTTAACTATGGCTACACCTTC. This encodes CASSLHSLNYGYTF.

The V call is TRBV7-9, the J call TRBJ2-1; no firm D call. The CDR3 consists of 14 residues. Germline CDR1 reads SEHNR; CDR2 reads FQNEAQ (reference sequence). V shed 2 bases and J shed 3 bases, with 8 bases lying between them. In nucleotides, the CDR3 is TGTGCCAGCAGCTTAAATTCCCTCTACAATGAGCAGTTCTTC. As protein: CASSLNSLYNEQFF.

The CDR3 spells CASSFGTPGLSGNTIYF. The CDR3 DNA is TGTGCCAGCAGCTTTGGAACACCAGGCCTCTCTGGAAACACCATATATTTT. The V call is TRBV7-2, the J call TRBJ1-3; D not certain. Trimming shortened V by 3 bases and J by 0 bases, and 15 bases separated the two germline ends. Looked up from germline, CDR1 is SGHTA and CDR2 is FQGNSA. The CDR3 has 17 amino acids.

This chain connects TRBV19 to TRBJ1-4; tentative D call: TRBD1 (5 bases). Per germline, CDR1 LNHDA and CDR2 SQIVND (reference sequence). This CDR3 is built from 15 residues. Trimming stripped 5 bases from V and 8 bases from J, with 18 bases between. CDR3 DNA sequence: TGTGCCAGTAGTCCAGAATACCTCGGGGGGGAAAAACTGTTTTTT. Translated, it gives CASSPEYLGGEKLFF.

The table lists this clone with a count of one. V gene TRBV10-1 combines with J gene TRBJ2-1; 7 nucleotides agree with TRBD1. With 4 bases clipped from V and 6 bases from J, the junction kept 6 bases outside the gene matches. The germline gives CDR1 WNHNN, CDR2 SYGVQD (reference sequence). The CDR3 consists of 14 residues. The CDR3 protein is CASSVPTGTNEQFF. DNA for the CDR3: TGCGCCAGCAGTGTTCCGACAGGGACCAATGAGCAGTTCTTC.

The count of this clone is one. The chain links TRBV2 to TRBJ1-1; TRBD1 aligns across 7 bases. Germline loops: CDR1 SNHLY, CDR2 FYNNEI. The CDR3 covers 17 residues. The ends lost 2 bases at V and 0 bases at J; junction bases unmatched: 9. The CDR3 DNA reads TGTGCCAGCAGTGAACGCCAGGGGGGTTTCATGAACACTGAAGCTTTCTTT. Protein product: CASSERQGGFMNTEAFF.

The chain has TRBV29-1 and TRBJ2-7; 8 bases line up with TRBD1. CDR1 and CDR2 (germline): SQVTM, ANQGSEA. The CDR3 loop spans 14 amino acids. With V trimmed by 2 bases and J by 2 bases, 5 bases remained unmatched. Written as DNA, the CDR3 is TGCAGCGTTGAAAGGACAGGGCTCGCCTACGAGCAGTACTTC. The encoded protein is CSVERTGLAYEQYF.

This chain uses TRBV7-3 with TRBJ1-1, with 7 bases lining up with TRBD1. Germline values: CDR1 SGHTA, CDR2 FQGTGA. V was clipped by 6 bases and J by 5 bases; unmatched bases: 6. CDR3 length equals 13 residues. CDR3 region: CASRTGPGTEAFF. CDR3 coding DNA: TGTGCCAGCAGGACAGGGCCGGGGACTGAAGCTTTCTTT.

This clone was found once. This sequence joins TRBV10-1 and TRBJ2-1, with 8 bases identical to TRBD1. The CDR3 is made up of 16 amino acids. Germline assignment: CDR1 WNHNN and CDR2 SYGVQD (reference sequence). After removal of 3 bases from V and 4 bases from J, the junction contained 8 bases not matched to a gene. The CDR3 DNA is TGCGCCAGCAGTGAAGAGACAGGGGACCCTTACAATGAGCAGTTCTTC. Encoded protein: CASSEETGDPYNEQFF.

This clone came up a few times. V gene TRBV28 combines with J gene TRBJ2-7; 10 bases agree with TRBD1. The CDR3 is 15 amino acids. CDR1 MDHEN and CDR2 SYDVKM come from the germline V gene. The J segment lost 2 bases and the V segment lost 4 bases, leaving 5 bases of the junction unmatched. The CDR3 loop is CASSWTGGFPYEQYF. CDR3 in DNA: TGTGCCAGCAGTTGGACAGGGGGTTTCCCCTACGAGCAGTACTTC.

V is TRBV7-2 and J is TRBJ2-1; D perhaps matches TRBD1 (6 bases). V shed 1 base and J shed 2 bases, with 9 bases lying between them. The CDR3 runs 15 residues. From germline, CDR1 is SGHTA and CDR2 FQGNSA. CDR3 protein: CASSLEGEPYNEQFF. CDR3 coding DNA: TGTGCCAGCAGCTTAGAGGGGGAGCCCTACAATGAGCAGTTCTTC.

The sample holds a few counts of this clone. The rearrangement joins TRBV15 to TRBJ2-5; TRBD1 matches 7 bases. The trim removed 0 bases at V and 5 bases at J, leaving 12 bases unmatched. The V gene's germline CDR1 is LNHNV and CDR2 YYDKDF (reference sequence). The CDR3 loop spans 17 amino acids. CDR3 in amino acids: CATSRDIGQGVWETQYF. The DNA for the CDR3 is TGTGCCACCAGCAGAGATATCGGGCAGGGGGTATGGGAGACCCAGTACTTC.

The chain carries TRBV5-1 and TRBJ1-6; D is unclear. CDR3 size: 15 residues. V lost 4 bases, J lost 6 bases, and 14 bases lay in between. Germline V lookup: CDR1 SGHRS, CDR2 YFSETQ. The CDR3 spells CASSVAMMFNSPLHF. CDR3 coding DNA: TGCGCCAGCAGCGTAGCAATGATGTTTAATTCACCCCTCCACTTT.

The chain uses TRBV4-1 and TRBJ2-5; 9 nucleotides line up with TRBD2. V shed 0 bases and J 0 bases; nucleotides not matched to a gene: 11. Germline assignment: CDR1 MGHRA and CDR2 YSYEKL. The CDR3 sequence is 19 residues long. For the CDR3, the DNA is TGCGCCAGCAGCCAAGATAAGGTTAGGGCTAGCGGGAACCAAGAGACCCAGTACTTC. This translates into CASSQDKVRASGNQETQYF.

The chain joins TRBV5-5 to TRBJ2-3; 13 bases match TRBD2. V gave up 2 bases and J gave up 4 bases; unmatched junction bases: 4. The CDR3 covers 16 residues. The germline V gene has CDR1 SGHKS and CDR2 YYEKEE (reference sequence). The CDR3 sequence: CASSLGGTSGADTQYF. The DNA of the CDR3 is TGTGCCAGCAGCTTAGGAGGGACTAGCGGGGCAGATACGCAGTATTTT.

The rearrangement joins TRBV27 to TRBJ2-7; the match to TRBD1 covers 9 bases. The CDR3 totals 12 residues. Germline assignment: CDR1 MNHEY and CDR2 SMNVEV (reference sequence). With V trimmed by 6 bases and J by 6 bases, 3 bases remained unmatched. The CDR3 nucleotides read TGTGCCAGCAGACAGGGGGCGGTCGAGCAGTACTTC. As protein: CASRQGAVEQYF.

The chain employs TRBV11-2 and TRBJ2-5; 12 nucleotides match TRBD1. V dropped 6 bases and J dropped 5; count of bases not matched to a gene: 10. Germline CDR1 SGHAT, CDR2 FQNNGV. The CDR3 length is 16 residues. The chain's CDR3 is CASSQTGTGGHETQYF. The DNA for the CDR3 is TGTGCCAGCAGTCAAACCGGGACAGGGGGCCACGAGACCCAGTACTTC.

The V gene is TRBV11-2, the J gene TRBJ1-3; no reliable D call. CDR1 SGHAT and CDR2 FQNNGV come from the germline V gene. The CDR3 is made up of 17 amino acids. Trimming removed 0 bases from V and 0 bases from J, with 12 bases in between. The CDR3 region has the DNA TGTGCCAGCAGCTTAGATCACCCAGGCATCTCTGGAAACACCATATATTTT. Translated, it gives CASSLDHPGISGNTIYF.

The chain combines TRBV5-1 with TRBJ2-1; 8 bases agree with TRBD1. Germline CDR1 reads SGHRS; CDR2 reads YFSETQ. Unmatched junction bases numbered 11, after V lost 4 bases and J lost 8 bases. The CDR3 consists of 15 residues. This chain's CDR3 is CASSQTGGPQYEQFF. CDR3 coding DNA: TGCGCCAGCAGCCAAACAGGGGGTCCTCAATATGAGCAGTTCTTC. The full variable domain, its missing parts supplied by reference TRBV5-1 and TRBJ2-1, is KAGVTQTPRYLIKTRGQQVTLSCSPISGHRSVSWYQQTPGQGLQFLFEYFSETQRNKGNFPGRFSGRQFSNSRSEMNVSTLELGDSALYLCASSQTGGPQYEQFFGPGTRLTVL.

The J gene is TRBJ1-2, the V gene TRBV6-5; TRBD1 agrees at 8 bases. With V trimmed by 6 bases and J by 4 bases, 7 bases remained unmatched. CDR3 length: 14 residues. From germline, CDR1 is MNHEY and CDR2 SVGAGI. CDR3 nucleotides: TGTGCCAGCAGCAAGGACAGGGCTCTCTATGGCTACACCTTC. Translating it yields CASSKDRALYGYTF.